The 29 T cell receptor beta chains listed next were all sequenced from one sample in a study of shared clonotypes between healthy human individuals. Profiled with immunoSEQ multiplex PCR; TCRdb holds only in-frame clones, not every one. The sample includes around 2.3 million clones, approximately 96% of them seen just once. The specimen was naive CD4+ T cells sorted from blood. Subset meaning: CD45RA+ positively selected. Receptor source: a man between 18 and 29 years old in good health.

Note on this clone: The same CDR3 can be traced to other DNA sequences in this sample. The rearrangement uses TRBV5-1 and TRBJ1-1; D not certain. CDR3 size: 13 residues. In germline, CDR1 is SGHRS, CDR2 YFSETQ. Trimming took 3 bases from V and 4 from J, leaving 10 bases between them. CDR3 sequence: CASSSVGGTEAFF. CDR3 DNA sequence: TGCGCCAGCAGCTCCGTCGGTGGCACTGAAGCTTTCTTT.

The rearrangement uses TRBV2 and TRBJ1-2; tentative D call: TRBD1 (6 bases). V was clipped by 5 bases and J by 4 bases, with 14 bases between them. The CDR3 has 14 residues. Germline CDR1 SNHLY, CDR2 FYNNEI. DNA of the CDR3: TGTGCCAGCAGTCGGACAGTTCCTCTCTATGGCTACACCTTC. It encodes CASSRTVPLYGYTF.

V gene TRBV7-2 combines with J gene TRBJ2-2, with TRBD1 as a possible D gene (6 bases). Germline lookup yields CDR1 SGHTA and CDR2 FQGNSA. The ends were cut back, 3 bases at V and 4 bases at J, with 12 bases in the middle. CDR3 length: 15 amino acids. The CDR3 nucleotides read TGTGCCAGCAGCTTCCCCCGGGACATCACCGGGGAGCTGTTTTTT. Translating gives CASSFPRDITGELFF.

This rearrangement joins TRBV5-1 to TRBJ2-7; 10 bases align to TRBD2. The CDR3 consists of 17 residues. Losses at the gene ends were 1 base for V and 5 bases for J; bases not matched to a gene: 12. The germline V gene encodes CDR1 SGHRS and CDR2 YFSETQ. The CDR3 DNA reads as TGCGCCAGCAGCTTGAGGCCATCTAGCGGGAGTATCAACGAGCAGTACTTC. It specifies CASSLRPSSGSINEQYF.

This clone was seen a single time. The chain employs TRBV13 and TRBJ2-1; no clear D gene. The CDR3 loop spans 14 amino acids. Germline-derived CDR1 and CDR2 are PRHDT and FYEKMQ (reference sequence). The ends were cut back, 7 bases at V and 3 bases at J, with 13 bases in the middle. DNA of the CDR3: TGTGCCAGCACTAGGCTATCCATCTACAATGAGCAGTTCTTC. Amino acid sequence: CASTRLSIYNEQFF.

Only one count was recorded for this clone. The V and J genes are TRBV5-5 and TRBJ1-1; D is unresolved. Trimming removed 0 bases from V and 3 bases from J, with 12 bases in between. Looked up from germline, CDR1 is SGHKS and CDR2 is YYEKEE (reference sequence). This CDR3 comprises 15 residues. For the CDR3, the DNA is TGTGCCAGCAGCTTGGCCCCGGTCGGATACACTGAAGCTTTCTTT. Encoded protein: CASSLAPVGYTEAFF.

The chain couples TRBV18 to TRBJ2-1; no firm D call. Germline values: CDR1 KGHSH, CDR2 LQKENI. The CDR3 contains 14 residues. V dropped 6 bases and J dropped 8 bases, with 17 bases sitting between them. The CDR3 sequence is CASSPMVLTHEQFF. CDR3 coding DNA: TGTGCCAGCTCTCCAATGGTCCTAACCCATGAGCAGTTCTTC.

This rearrangement joins TRBV6-5 to TRBJ2-2; 9 bases agree with TRBD1. CDR3 length equals 14 residues. The J segment lost 7 bases and the V segment lost 6 bases, leaving 6 bases of the junction unmatched. Per germline, CDR1 MNHEY and CDR2 SVGAGI. The CDR3 loop is CASSRTGVSGELFF. The CDR3 nucleotides read TGTGCCAGCAGCCGGACAGGGGTTAGCGGGGAGCTGTTTTTT.

The genes are TRBV28 and TRBJ1-5, with TRBD1 matching 7 bases. V was pared by 5 bases and J by 0 bases, with 4 bases of the junction left unmatched. Germline-derived CDR1 and CDR2 are MDHEN and SYDVKM. This CDR3 comprises 15 residues. The CDR3 region has the DNA TGTGCCAGCAGTCTTGGGACAGCTAGCAATCAGCCCCAGCATTTT. Encoded protein: CASSLGTASNQPQHF.

The CDR3 nucleotides are TGCGCCAGCAGCTTGATTAGCGGGGGAAAGTACCAAGAGACCCAGTACTTC. Its protein product is CASSLISGGKYQETQYF. The chain is built from TRBV5-1 and TRBJ2-5; TRBD2 matches at 9 bases. Germline loops: CDR1 SGHRS, CDR2 YFSETQ. V lost 1 base and J lost 0; bases outside the gene matches: 7. CDR3 size: 17 residues.

As DNA, the CDR3 is TGTGCCAGCAGGGAGAGGACAGGGATAAGCGCTGAAGCTTTCTTT. Translation gives CASRERTGISAEAFF. The genes are TRBV25-1 and TRBJ1-1; 8 bases fit TRBD1. V lost 6 bases and J lost 6; bases outside the gene matches: 12. The CDR3 length is 15 residues. Germline values: CDR1 MGHDK, CDR2 SYGVNS.

V is TRBV5-1 and J is TRBJ2-1; D is possibly TRBD2 (6 bases). V lost 0 bases and J lost 6, with 19 bases in between. Germline V gene sequence: CDR1 SGHRS, CDR2 YFSETQ. The CDR3 is made up of 17 amino acids. The DNA of the CDR3 is TGCGCCAGCAGCTTGGAGGGCGGGACGGCAATGAGCAATGAGCAGTTCTTC. Amino acids: CASSLEGGTAMSNEQFF.

The rearrangement uses TRBV6-1 and TRBJ2-3; 10 bases align to TRBD2. The CDR3 spans 15 residues. With 5 bases clipped from V and 3 bases from J, the junction kept 5 bases outside the gene matches. Germline values: CDR1 MNHNS, CDR2 SASEGT. This CDR3 reads CASSSGGALTDTQYF. CDR3 DNA sequence: TGTGCCAGCAGTAGCGGGGGGGCTTTAACAGATACGCAGTATTTT.

The V call is TRBV18, the J call TRBJ1-6; D remains unclear. The germline V gene has CDR1 KGHSH and CDR2 LQKENI. The CDR3 covers 16 residues. The germline V and J ends were trimmed by 3 bases and 5 bases, with 14 bases remaining between them. The CDR3 protein is CASSPSAARDNSPLHF. DNA for the CDR3: TGTGCCAGCTCACCCTCTGCTGCTCGGGATAATTCACCCCTCCACTTT.

This clone was seen a single time. The chain recombines TRBV29-1 with TRBJ2-1, with 7 bases that match TRBD1. The V gene's germline CDR1 is SQVTM and CDR2 ANQGSEA. The trim removed 6 bases at V and 0 bases at J, leaving 20 bases unmatched. The CDR3 contains 19 residues. In nucleotides, the CDR3 is TGCAGCGTCCCCAGGGGGATTTCTCGATTGGGGAGCTCCTACAATGAGCAGTTCTTC. Encoded protein: CSVPRGISRLGSSYNEQFF.

The count of this clone is one. This chain joins TRBV6-5 and TRBJ2-3, with 12 bases identical to TRBD2. The CDR3 is 16 amino acids. CDR1 and CDR2 (germline): MNHEY, SVGAGI. Losses at the gene ends were 4 bases for V and 4 bases for J; bases not matched to a gene: 6. CDR3 DNA sequence: TGTGCCAGCAGTTTTCCGACTAGCGGGGGAGCAGATACGCAGTATTTT. As protein: CASSFPTSGGADTQYF.

V gene TRBV28 combines with J gene TRBJ2-2; D is ambiguous. The CDR3 extends over 14 amino acids. The germline V gene has CDR1 MDHEN and CDR2 SYDVKM. The ends were cut back, 4 bases at V and 0 bases at J, with 6 bases in the middle. Written as DNA, the CDR3 is TGTGCCAGCAGTTACGCAACGAACACCGGGGAGCTGTTTTTT. Amino acids: CASSYATNTGELFF. Drawing the rest from reference TRBV28 and TRBJ2-2, the complete variable domain is DVKVTQSSRYLVKRTGEKVFLECVQDMDHENMFWYRQDPGLGLRLIYFSYDVKMKEKGDIPEGYSVSREKKERFSLILESASTNQTSMYLCASSYATNTGELFFGEGSRLTVL.

The CDR3 is CASSLRRDSHGYTF. CDR3 coding DNA: TGTGCCAGCAGCCTACGACGGGACAGTCATGGCTACACCTTC. This chain connects TRBV5-8 to TRBJ1-2; 7 bases align to TRBD1. The CDR3 sequence is 14 residues long. The ends lost 4 bases at V and 6 bases at J; junction bases unmatched: 9. Germline lookup yields CDR1 SGHTS and CDR2 YDEGEE.

J is TRBJ2-3 and V is TRBV19; 11 bases line up with TRBD2. This CDR3 comprises 18 residues. V lost 3 bases to trimming and J lost 2 bases; unmatched junction nucleotides: 10. From germline, CDR1 is LNHDA and CDR2 SQIVND (reference sequence). CDR3 DNA: TGTGCCAGTAGTATCCCTAGCGGGAGGACCGTCTACACAGATACGCAGTATTTT. As protein: CASSIPSGRTVYTDTQYF.

The V gene is TRBV5-6, the J gene TRBJ1-1; the D gene is possibly TRBD1 (6 bases). The germline V gene has CDR1 SGHDT and CDR2 YYEEEE. V was trimmed by 2 bases and J by 5 bases, leaving 13 bases between them. This CDR3 has 14 residues. This CDR3 is CASSFAGQGTEAFF. The CDR3 DNA follows: TGTGCCAGCAGCTTCGCAGGGCAGGGGACTGAAGCTTTCTTT.

The chain joins TRBV4-1 to TRBJ1-1; 7 bases match TRBD1. V shed 3 bases and J 3 bases; nucleotides not matched to a gene: 13. Germline V CDR1 and CDR2: MGHRA, YSYEKL. This CDR3 spans 17 amino acids. CDR3 bases: TGCGCCAGCAGCCACGGTGTTCAGGGGGGCCGGGACACTGAAGCTTTCTTT. Translated: CASSHGVQGGRDTEAFF.

This clone appeared a single time. The chain carries TRBV28 and TRBJ2-7; 7 bases are a match to TRBD1. The CDR3 runs to 15 residues. Germline V gene lookup returns CDR1 MDHEN and CDR2 SYDVKM. The J segment lost 1 base and the V segment lost 4 bases, leaving 7 bases of the junction unmatched. The CDR3, as DNA: TGTGCCAGCAGTTCTACCGGGACAGCGTCCTACGAGCAGTACTTC. Translation: CASSSTGTASYEQYF.

The chain employs TRBV4-1 and TRBJ2-1; maybe TRBD1 (6 bases). V was pared by 2 bases and J by 0 bases, with 14 bases between. The germline CDR1 and CDR2 sequences are MGHRA and YSYEKL. The CDR3 is 17 residues long. For the CDR3, the DNA is TGCGCCAGCAGCCAAAGGACAGATTTTAGCTCCTACAATGAGCAGTTCTTC. Translation: CASSQRTDFSSYNEQFF.

V usage is TRBV28 and J usage is TRBJ1-1; D unresolved. This CDR3 comprises 11 residues. Germline CDR1 is MDHEN and CDR2 is SYDVKM. Trimming shortened V by 5 bases and J by 7 bases, and 8 bases separated the two germline ends. CDR3 DNA: TGTGCCAGCAGTAGGAGGGATGAAGCTTTCTTT. Translated: CASSRRDEAFF.

This rearrangement joins TRBV27 to TRBJ1-1, with TRBD1 matching over 7 bases. Germline V gene sequence: CDR1 MNHEY, CDR2 SMNVEV (reference sequence). V shed 3 bases, J shed 6 bases, and the junction held 7 bases outside the gene matches. The CDR3 loop spans 14 amino acids. The CDR3 loop reads CASSFGTATAEAFF. DNA of the CDR3: TGTGCCAGCAGTTTTGGGACAGCAACAGCTGAAGCTTTCTTT.

The chain recombines TRBV5-1 with TRBJ1-6; the match to TRBD1 covers 9 bases. With V trimmed by 4 bases and J by 7 bases, 9 bases remained unmatched. CDR1 and CDR2 from the germline V gene are SGHRS and YFSETQ. The CDR3 runs 16 residues. DNA for the CDR3: TGCGCCAGCAGCCCCGGGACAGGGTTGGGAAATTCACCCCTCCACTTT. Translated, it gives CASSPGTGLGNSPLHF.

On this clone itself: Other DNA sequences of this sample code for an identical CDR3. CDR3 region: CASSLEGTNYGYTF. The CDR3 DNA sequence: TGCGCCAGCAGCTTGGAAGGAACTAACTATGGCTACACCTTC. The J gene is TRBJ1-2, the V gene TRBV5-1; D is unresolved. The CDR3 runs 14 residues. CDR1 is SGHRS, CDR2 YFSETQ, per germline. Trimming removed 0 bases from V and 0 bases from J, with 6 bases in between.

The V and J genes are TRBV7-9 and TRBJ2-7; 9 bases agree with TRBD2. The V segment lost 4 bases and the J segment 2 bases; nucleotides outside the gene matches: 6. Germline CDR1 is SEHNR and CDR2 is FQNEAQ (reference sequence). The CDR3 runs 15 residues. CDR3 DNA sequence: TGTGCCAGCAGCTCCAGACTAGCGGAAGCCTACGAGCAGTACTTC. This translates into CASSSRLAEAYEQYF.

The chain is built from TRBV29-1 and TRBJ1-3, with 7 nucleotides matching TRBD1. V shed 7 bases, J shed 0 bases, and the junction held 3 bases outside the gene matches. The CDR3 loop spans 13 amino acids. Germline loops: CDR1 SQVTM, CDR2 ANQGSEA. The DNA for the CDR3 is TGCAGCGCTGACAGGGTCTCTGGAAACACCATATATTTT. Protein: CSADRVSGNTIYF.